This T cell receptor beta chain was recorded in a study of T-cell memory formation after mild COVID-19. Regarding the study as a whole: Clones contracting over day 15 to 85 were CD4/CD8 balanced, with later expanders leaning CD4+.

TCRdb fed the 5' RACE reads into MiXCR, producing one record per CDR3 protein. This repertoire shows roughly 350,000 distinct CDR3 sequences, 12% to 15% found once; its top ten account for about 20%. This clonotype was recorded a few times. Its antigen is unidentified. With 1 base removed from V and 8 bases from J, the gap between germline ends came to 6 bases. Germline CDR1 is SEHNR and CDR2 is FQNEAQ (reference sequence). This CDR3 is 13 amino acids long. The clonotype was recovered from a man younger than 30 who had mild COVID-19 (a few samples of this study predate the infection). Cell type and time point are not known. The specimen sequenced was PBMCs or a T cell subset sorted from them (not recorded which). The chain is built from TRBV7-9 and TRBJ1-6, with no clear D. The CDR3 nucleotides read TGTGCCAGCAGCTTAGATGCGGATTCACCCCTCCACTTT. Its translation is CASSLDADSPLHF. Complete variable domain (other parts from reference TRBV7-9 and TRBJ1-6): DTGVSQNPRHKITKRGQNVTFRCDPISEHNRLYWYRQTLGQGPEFLTYFQNEAQLEKSRLLSDRFSAERPKGSFSTLEIQRTEQGDSAMYLCASSLDADSPLHFGNGTRLTVT.